A selection of T cell receptor beta chains follows, all from one sample in a study of blood T cell repertoires in COVID-19. Generated by immunoSEQ multiplex PCR, the TCRdb table keeps only in-frame clones and is missing some. In the table there are 75,000 to 100,000 clones, 77% of which are singletons. Sequencing was done on a sample of peripheral blood. The receptors were gathered from an elderly woman with acute or convalescent COVID-19. The CDR3 runs from the conserved cysteine through the conserved F or W. A D gene is named only where the DNA matches it firmly. Expanded clones get a size class; other rows say once, few or many, or leave the size out.

CASSQVLTGWSNEKLFF,NA,TRBJ1-4,NA,TRBV4-2
CASVPGGTNTEAFF,NA,TRBJ1-1,NA,TRBV19
CASSYSSGRGNYEQYF,TRBD2,TRBJ2-7,NA,TRBV6-5
CASSHPRQGMRTEAFF,NA,TRBJ1-1,many,TRBV3-1/TRBV3-2
CASRPRGSYNSPLHF,NA,TRBJ1-6,NA,TRBV19
CATSVSGQGTTEAFF,TRBD1,TRBJ1-1,NA,TRBV24-1
CAAGHYGYTF,NA,TRBJ1-2,NA,TRBV28
CASTPRGLAANTGELFF,NA,TRBJ2-2,NA,TRBV3-1/TRBV3-2
CASSPPGEVKNIQYF,NA,TRBJ2-4,NA,TRBV28
CATSDTVETQYF,NA,TRBJ2-5,once,TRBV24-1
CASPGQGATEAFF,TRBD1,TRBJ1-1,NA,TRBV30
CASSQVGTGRREQYF,TRBD1,TRBJ2-7,NA,TRBV4-1
CASRDTGSYEQYF,NA,TRBJ2-7,NA,TRBV7-6
CSAIPNEKLFF,NA,TRBJ1-4,few,TRBV20-1
CAWSGGIGGRGTEAFF,NA,TRBJ1-1,NA,TRBV30
CASSQVGGTNEKLFF,NA,TRBJ1-4,NA,TRBV4-1